This is a list of T cell receptor beta chains from one sample in a study of OX40 agonist ivuxolimab in advanced cancers. Assay used: immunoSEQ multiplex PCR; TCRdb lists only in-frame clones, some missing. The table records over 40,000 clones, 87% of them present only once. The sample in question was CD4+ or CD8+ T cells sorted from blood, obtained in a trial of the OX40 agonist ivuxolimab. These receptors were taken from an adult with an advanced solid tumor such as melanoma, head and neck, liver or kidney cancer. The CDR3 runs from the conserved cysteine through the conserved F or W. Fields, in order: D gene, J gene, V gene, clone size, CDR3 protein, CDR3 DNA. The D gene is left open where the match is weak. The size field is filled for only some rows; it gives once, few, many or a size class.

d_gene: TRBD1; j_gene: TRBJ1-5; v_gene: TRBV12-5; abundance: NA; CDR3aa: CASGPGTGGSQPQHF; CDR3nt: TGTGCTAGTGGTCCAGGGACAGGGGGTTCTCAGCCCCAGCATTTT
d_gene: NA; j_gene: TRBJ1-3; v_gene: TRBV5-1; abundance: few; CDR3aa: CASSQDSQPGNTIYF; CDR3nt: TGCGCCAGCAGCCAGGACAGTCAACCTGGAAACACCATATATTTT
d_gene: NA; j_gene: TRBJ1-1; v_gene: TRBV14; abundance: NA; CDR3aa: CASSQGRVGSEAFF; CDR3nt: TGTGCCAGCAGCCAAGGCAGAGTGGGGAGTGAAGCTTTCTTT
d_gene: TRBD2; j_gene: TRBJ2-2; v_gene: TRBV27; abundance: few; CDR3aa: CASSLAGGPTGELFF; CDR3nt: TGTGCCAGCAGCTTAGCGGGAGGGCCGACCGGGGAGCTGTTTTTT
d_gene: TRBD2; j_gene: TRBJ2-1; v_gene: TRBV10-1; abundance: NA; CDR3aa: CASSGTSGRTSYNEQFF; CDR3nt: TGCGCCAGCAGCGGGACTAGCGGGAGAACGTCCTACAATGAGCAGTTCTTC
d_gene: NA; j_gene: TRBJ2-2; v_gene: TRBV6-1; abundance: NA; CDR3aa: CASSALARRNTGELFF; CDR3nt: TGTGCCAGCAGTGCTCTAGCGAGACGAAACACCGGGGAGCTGTTTTTT
d_gene: TRBD2; j_gene: TRBJ2-2; v_gene: TRBV11-3; abundance: NA; CDR3aa: CASSLGGLAGVHTGELFF; CDR3nt: TGTGCCAGCAGCCTAGGGGGACTAGCGGGAGTCCACACCGGGGAGCTGTTTTTT
d_gene: NA; j_gene: TRBJ2-5; v_gene: TRBV12-5; abundance: few; CDR3aa: CASGPSSHPQETQYF; CDR3nt: TGTGCTAGTGGCCCGTCTAGCCATCCCCAAGAGACCCAGTACTTC
d_gene: NA; j_gene: TRBJ2-1; v_gene: TRBV9; abundance: NA; CDR3aa: CASTGTADNEQFF; CDR3nt: TGTGCCAGCACCGGGACCGCCGACAATGAGCAGTTCTTC
d_gene: NA; j_gene: TRBJ1-2; v_gene: TRBV29-1; abundance: NA; CDR3aa: CSVKVDPSNYGYTF; CDR3nt: TGCAGCGTCAAGGTAGACCCTTCTAACTATGGCTACACCTTC
d_gene: NA; j_gene: TRBJ1-1; v_gene: TRBV30; abundance: NA; CDR3aa: CASRQGTMNTEAFF; CDR3nt: TGTGCCAGTAGGCAGGGGACCATGAACACTGAAGCTTTCTTT
d_gene: NA; j_gene: TRBJ2-7; v_gene: TRBV6-6; abundance: NA; CDR3aa: CASSYGSGFEQYF; CDR3nt: TGTGCCAGCAGTTACGGTTCAGGGTTCGAGCAGTACTTC
d_gene: TRBD1; j_gene: TRBJ2-7; v_gene: TRBV6-5; abundance: NA; CDR3aa: CASSRDRGTYEQYF; CDR3nt: TGTGCCAGCAGCCGGGACAGGGGAACATACGAGCAGTACTTC
d_gene: NA; j_gene: TRBJ2-1; v_gene: TRBV10-2; abundance: NA; CDR3aa: CASLTSSYNEQFF; CDR3nt: TGCGCCAGCCTAACCAGCTCCTACAATGAGCAGTTCTTC
d_gene: NA; j_gene: TRBJ2-5; v_gene: TRBV19; abundance: NA; CDR3aa: CASSDTSFRETQYF; CDR3nt: TGTGCCAGTAGTGACACTAGCTTCCGTGAGACCCAGTACTTC
d_gene: NA; j_gene: TRBJ1-2; v_gene: TRBV6-5; abundance: NA; CDR3aa: CASSYQQAYGYTF; CDR3nt: TGTGCCAGCAGTTATCAACAGGCCTATGGCTACACCTTC
d_gene: TRBD2; j_gene: TRBJ2-5; v_gene: TRBV11-3; abundance: NA; CDR3aa: CASSLDRLAGVRETQYF; CDR3nt: TGTGCCAGCAGCTTAGATAGGCTAGCGGGAGTTCGGGAGACCCAGTACTTC
d_gene: NA; j_gene: TRBJ1-3; v_gene: TRBV19; abundance: NA; CDR3aa: CASTRRSSGNTIYF; CDR3nt: TGTGCCAGTACTCGGAGGAGCTCTGGAAACACCATATATTTT
d_gene: NA; j_gene: TRBJ2-7; v_gene: TRBV6-5; abundance: NA; CDR3aa: CASSYLLLCEQYF; CDR3nt: TGTGCCAGCAGTTACTTACTCCTGTGCGAGCAGTACTTC
d_gene: TRBD1; j_gene: TRBJ2-5; v_gene: TRBV30; abundance: NA; CDR3aa: CAWGKQGLETQYF; CDR3nt: TGTGCCTGGGGAAAACAGGGGTTAGAGACCCAGTACTTC